This T cell receptor beta chain was profiled in a study of PD-1 blockade in classical Hodgkin lymphoma. General study points: CD8+ TCR diversity did not rise significantly by C4D1, unlike CD4+.

Each patient's relapse followed autologous stem cell transplantation, and brentuximab vedotin exposure varied. The best responses consisted of complete response, partial response or progressive disease. TCRdb's table, derived via immunoSEQ multiplex PCR, lists solely in-frame clones and lacks some. Of 40,000 or so clones listed, around 87% are singletons. In germline, CDR1 is SGHTA, CDR2 FQGTGA. Germline trimming cut 2 bases from V and 0 bases from J; bases unmatched to any gene: 12. CDR3 size: 18 residues. As concerns this clone: Its antigen is as yet unknown.

V usage is TRBV7-3 and J usage is TRBJ1-2; TRBD1 agrees at 7 bases. This material consisted of peripheral blood mononuclear cells (PBMCs), taken before the second cycle of nivolumab. This TCR came from a human donor with classical Hodgkin lymphoma. The chain's CDR3 is CASSLEPGTESANYGYTF. CDR3 DNA: TGTGCCAGCAGCTTAGAACCGGGGACAGAATCAGCTAACTATGGCTACACCTTC.